What follows are 2 T cell receptor beta chains derived from one specimen sequenced in a study of CXCR3-negative and CXCR3-positive naive CD8 T cells. Which antigens these TCRs recognize remains unknown. Overall study findings and caveats: CXCR3-positive naive cells had more hydrophobic TRB CDR3s than CXCR3-negative naive cells.

Through 5' RACE with UMI labels, the TRB cDNA libraries were prepared. Reprocessing the 5' RACE reads, TCRdb reports a single entry for every CDR3 protein and omits DNA. This table lists over 50,000 distinct CDR3 sequences. Specimen: naive CXCR3+ CD8+ T cells from blood. Regarding subset: CD45RO-CCR7+CD27+CD95- naive CD8+ T cells expressing CXCR3 (TNR3+). These receptors came from a human donor in good health. Some clones in this sample may be carry-over from other donors' samples.

The J gene is TRBJ2-7, the V gene TRBV14; TCRdb indicates TRBD2, and absent DNA this call remains unverified. CDR3 length equals 17 residues. Germline V gene sequence: CDR1 SGHDN, CDR2 FVKESK. The CDR3 loop reads CASSQDVNSGGTYEQYF.

J is TRBJ1-2 and V is TRBV4-3; TCRdb gives TRBD1 as the D gene, but with no DNA this cannot be confirmed. Germline V CDR1 and CDR2: LGHNA, YSLEER. This CDR3 contains 15 residues. CDR3 region: CASSQERTGLSGYTF.